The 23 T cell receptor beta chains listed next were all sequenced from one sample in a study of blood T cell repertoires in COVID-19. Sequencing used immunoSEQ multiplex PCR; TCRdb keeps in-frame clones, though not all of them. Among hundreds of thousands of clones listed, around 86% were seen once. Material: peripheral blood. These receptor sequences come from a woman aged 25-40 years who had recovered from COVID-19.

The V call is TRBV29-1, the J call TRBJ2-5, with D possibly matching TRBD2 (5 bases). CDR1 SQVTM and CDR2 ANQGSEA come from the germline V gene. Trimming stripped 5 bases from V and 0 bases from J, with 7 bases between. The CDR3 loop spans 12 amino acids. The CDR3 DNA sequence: TGCAGCGTTCTGGACTACCAAGAGACCCAGTACTTC. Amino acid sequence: CSVLDYQETQYF.

The DNA for the CDR3 is TGTGCCAGCAGCCAAGAGGCTAGCGGGGGGGGCCCAGATACGCAGTATTTT. Protein: CASSQEASGGGPDTQYF. V and J are TRBV4-2 and TRBJ2-3; TRBD2 agrees at 12 bases. The CDR3 runs to 17 residues. Germline V gives CDR1 LGHNA, CDR2 YNFKEQ. J lost 4 bases, V lost 0 bases, and 5 bases had no gene match.

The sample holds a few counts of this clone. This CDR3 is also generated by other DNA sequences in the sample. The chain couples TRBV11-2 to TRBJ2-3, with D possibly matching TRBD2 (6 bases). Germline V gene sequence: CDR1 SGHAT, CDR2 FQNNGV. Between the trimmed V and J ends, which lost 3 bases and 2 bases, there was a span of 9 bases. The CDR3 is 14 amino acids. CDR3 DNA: TGTGCCAGCAGCTTGGGACTTTCCACAGATACGCAGTATTTT. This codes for CASSLGLSTDTQYF. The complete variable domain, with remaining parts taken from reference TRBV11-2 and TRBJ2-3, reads EAGVAQSPRYKIIEKRQSVAFWCNPISGHATLYWYQQILGQGPKLLIQFQNNGVVDDSQLPKDRFSAERLKGVDSTLKIQPAKLEDSAVYLCASSLGLSTDTQYFGPGTRLTVL.

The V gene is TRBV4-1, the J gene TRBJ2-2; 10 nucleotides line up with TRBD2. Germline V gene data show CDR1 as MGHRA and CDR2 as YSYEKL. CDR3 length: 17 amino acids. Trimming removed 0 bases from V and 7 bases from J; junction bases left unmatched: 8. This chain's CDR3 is CASSQELAGARIGELFF. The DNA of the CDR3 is TGCGCCAGCAGCCAAGAGCTAGCGGGGGCGCGTATCGGGGAGCTGTTTTTT.

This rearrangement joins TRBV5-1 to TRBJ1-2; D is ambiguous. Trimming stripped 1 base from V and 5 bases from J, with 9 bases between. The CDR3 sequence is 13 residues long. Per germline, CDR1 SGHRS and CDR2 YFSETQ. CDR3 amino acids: CASSLQAGYGYTF. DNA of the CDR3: TGCGCCAGCAGCTTGCAGGCGGGATATGGCTACACCTTC.

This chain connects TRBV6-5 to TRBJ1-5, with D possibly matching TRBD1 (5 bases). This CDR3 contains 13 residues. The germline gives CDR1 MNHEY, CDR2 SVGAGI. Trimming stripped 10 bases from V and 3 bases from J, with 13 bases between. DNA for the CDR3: TGTGCCACCGATGACAGACTCAATCAGCCCCAGCATTTT. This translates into CATDDRLNQPQHF.

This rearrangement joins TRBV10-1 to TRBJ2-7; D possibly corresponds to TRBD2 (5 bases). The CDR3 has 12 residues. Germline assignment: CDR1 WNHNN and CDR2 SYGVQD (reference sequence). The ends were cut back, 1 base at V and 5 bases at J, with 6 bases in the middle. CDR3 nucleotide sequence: TGCGCCAGCAGTGAGTTGAGGGACGAGCAGTACTTC. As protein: CASSELRDEQYF.

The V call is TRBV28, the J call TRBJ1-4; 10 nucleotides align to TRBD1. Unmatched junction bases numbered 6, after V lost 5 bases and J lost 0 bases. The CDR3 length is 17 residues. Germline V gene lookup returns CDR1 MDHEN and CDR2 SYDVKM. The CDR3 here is CASSKGQGKATNEKLFF. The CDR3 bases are TGTGCCAGCAGTAAGGGACAGGGGAAAGCAACTAATGAAAAACTGTTTTTT.

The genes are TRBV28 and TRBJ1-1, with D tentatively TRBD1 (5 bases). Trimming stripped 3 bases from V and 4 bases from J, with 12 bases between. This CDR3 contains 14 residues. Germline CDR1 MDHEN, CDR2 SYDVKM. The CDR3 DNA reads TGTGCCAGCAGTTTCGATTGGAGGGGCACTGAAGCTTTCTTT. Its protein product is CASSFDWRGTEAFF. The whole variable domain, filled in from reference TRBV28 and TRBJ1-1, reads DVKVTQSSRYLVKRTGEKVFLECVQDMDHENMFWYRQDPGLGLRLIYFSYDVKMKEKGDIPEGYSVSREKKERFSLILESASTNQTSMYLCASSFDWRGTEAFFGQGTRLTVV.

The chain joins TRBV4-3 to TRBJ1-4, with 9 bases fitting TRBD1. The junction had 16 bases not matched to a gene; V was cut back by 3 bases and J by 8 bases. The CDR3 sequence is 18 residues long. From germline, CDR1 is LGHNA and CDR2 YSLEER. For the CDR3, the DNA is TGCGCCAGCAGCCAGGAGCCCCTTCCGGGACAGGGATACGAAAAACTGTTTTTT. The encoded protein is CASSQEPLPGQGYEKLFF.

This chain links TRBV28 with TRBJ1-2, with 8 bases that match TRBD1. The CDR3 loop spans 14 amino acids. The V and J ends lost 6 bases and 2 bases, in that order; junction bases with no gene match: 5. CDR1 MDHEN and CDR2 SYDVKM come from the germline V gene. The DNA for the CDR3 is TGTGCCAGCAGCGGACAGGGAGGCAACTATGGCTACACCTTC. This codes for CASSGQGGNYGYTF.

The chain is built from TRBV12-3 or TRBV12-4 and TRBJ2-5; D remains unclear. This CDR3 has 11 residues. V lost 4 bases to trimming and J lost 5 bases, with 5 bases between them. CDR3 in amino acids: CASSSEETQYF. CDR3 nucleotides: TGTGCCAGCAGTTCTGAGGAGACCCAGTACTTC.

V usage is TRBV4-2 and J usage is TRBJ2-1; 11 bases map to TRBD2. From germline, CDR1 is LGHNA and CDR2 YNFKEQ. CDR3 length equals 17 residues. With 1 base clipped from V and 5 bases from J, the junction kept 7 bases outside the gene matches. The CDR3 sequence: CASSQAPGLAVNNEQFF. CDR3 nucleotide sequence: TGTGCCAGCAGCCAAGCCCCGGGACTAGCGGTCAACAATGAGCAGTTCTTC.

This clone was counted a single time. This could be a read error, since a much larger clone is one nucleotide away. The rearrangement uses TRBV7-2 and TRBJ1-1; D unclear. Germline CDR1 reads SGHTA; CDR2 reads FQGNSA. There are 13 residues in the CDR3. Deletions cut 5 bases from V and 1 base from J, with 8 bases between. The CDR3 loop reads CASSVQRNTEAFF. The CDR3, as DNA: TGTGCCAGCAGCGTACAGAGGAACACTGAAGCTTTCTTT.

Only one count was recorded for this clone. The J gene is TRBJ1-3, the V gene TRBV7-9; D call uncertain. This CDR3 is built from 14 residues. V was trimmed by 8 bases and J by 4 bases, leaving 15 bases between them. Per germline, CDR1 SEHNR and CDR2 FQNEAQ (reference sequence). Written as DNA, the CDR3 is TGTGCCAGCGATTCCCTTAGCCTGGGAAACACCATATATTTT. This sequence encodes CASDSLSLGNTIYF.

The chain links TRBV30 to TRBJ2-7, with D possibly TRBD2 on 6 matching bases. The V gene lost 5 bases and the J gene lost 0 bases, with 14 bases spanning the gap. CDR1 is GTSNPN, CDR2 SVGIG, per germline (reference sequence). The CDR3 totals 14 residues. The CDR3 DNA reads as TGTGCCTGGGCGGGACTCCCCGACTCCTACGAGCAGTACTTC. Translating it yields CAWAGLPDSYEQYF.

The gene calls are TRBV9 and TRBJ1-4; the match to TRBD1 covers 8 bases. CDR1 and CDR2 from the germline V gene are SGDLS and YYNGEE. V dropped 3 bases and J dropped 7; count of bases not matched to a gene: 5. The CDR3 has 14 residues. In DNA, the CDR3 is TGTGCCAGCAGCGAGAGGACAGGGATTGAAAAACTGTTTTTT. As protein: CASSERTGIEKLFF.

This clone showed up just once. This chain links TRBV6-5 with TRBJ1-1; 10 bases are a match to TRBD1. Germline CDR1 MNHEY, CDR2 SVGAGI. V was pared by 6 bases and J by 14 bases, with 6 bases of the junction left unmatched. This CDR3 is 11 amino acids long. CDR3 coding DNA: TGTGCCAGCAGCAACCGGGACAGGGGATTCTTT. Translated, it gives CASSNRDRGFF.

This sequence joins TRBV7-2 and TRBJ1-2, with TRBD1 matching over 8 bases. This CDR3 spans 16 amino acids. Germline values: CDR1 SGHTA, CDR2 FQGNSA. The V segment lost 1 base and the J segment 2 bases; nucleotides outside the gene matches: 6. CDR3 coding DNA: TGTGCCAGCAGCTTAGGGTGGACAGGGCTAAACTATGGCTACACCTTC. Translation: CASSLGWTGLNYGYTF.

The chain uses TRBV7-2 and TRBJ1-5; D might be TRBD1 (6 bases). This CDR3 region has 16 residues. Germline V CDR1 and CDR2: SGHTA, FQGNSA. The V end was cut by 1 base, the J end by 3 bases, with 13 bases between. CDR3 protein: CASSLGDRYDNQPQHF. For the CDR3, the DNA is TGTGCCAGCAGCTTAGGAGACAGGTACGACAATCAGCCCCAGCATTTT.

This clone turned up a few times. CDR3 sequence (DNA): TGTGCCAGCAGCCAGGACAGGGTTGAGACCCAGTACTTC. Its translation: CASSQDRVETQYF. This chain links TRBV5-8 with TRBJ2-5; TRBD1 matches at 8 bases. Germline CDR1 is SGHTS and CDR2 is YDEGEE. The V segment lost 4 bases and the J segment 5 bases; nucleotides outside the gene matches: 4. This CDR3 has 13 amino acids.

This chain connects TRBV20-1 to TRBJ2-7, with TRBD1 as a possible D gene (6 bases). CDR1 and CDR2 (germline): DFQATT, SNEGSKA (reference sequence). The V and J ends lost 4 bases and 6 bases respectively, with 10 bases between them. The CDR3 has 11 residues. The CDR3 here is CSANRAGEQYF. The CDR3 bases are TGCAGTGCTAACAGGGCGGGCGAGCAGTACTTC.

Here the CDR3 DNA reads TGTGCCAGCAGTTACATGGAGGGCTATGGCTACACCTTC. This encodes CASSYMEGYGYTF. The chain combines TRBV6-6 with TRBJ1-2; D is uncertain. Between the trimmed V and J ends, which lost 2 bases and 4 bases, there was a span of 8 bases. CDR1 and CDR2 from the germline V gene are MNHNY and SVGAGI (reference sequence). CDR3 length equals 13 residues.